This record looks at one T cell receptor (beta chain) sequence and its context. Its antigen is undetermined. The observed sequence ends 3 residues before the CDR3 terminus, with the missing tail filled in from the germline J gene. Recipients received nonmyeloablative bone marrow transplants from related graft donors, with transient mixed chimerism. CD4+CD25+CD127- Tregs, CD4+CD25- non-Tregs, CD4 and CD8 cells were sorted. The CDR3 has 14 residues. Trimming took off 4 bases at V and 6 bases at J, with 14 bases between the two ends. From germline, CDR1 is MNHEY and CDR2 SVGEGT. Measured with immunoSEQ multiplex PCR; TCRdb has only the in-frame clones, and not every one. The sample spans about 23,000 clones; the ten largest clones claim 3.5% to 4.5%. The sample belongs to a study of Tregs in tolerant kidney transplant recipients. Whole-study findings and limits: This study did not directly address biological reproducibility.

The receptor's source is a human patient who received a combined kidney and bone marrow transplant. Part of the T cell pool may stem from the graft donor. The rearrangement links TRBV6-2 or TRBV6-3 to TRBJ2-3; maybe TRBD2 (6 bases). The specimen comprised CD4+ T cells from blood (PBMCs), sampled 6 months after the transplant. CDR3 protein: CASSWFSGGDTQYF. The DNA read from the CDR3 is TGTGCCAGCAGTTGGTTTTCCGGAGGGGATACG.